The entry below gives a single T cell receptor (beta chain) sequence along with its context. Its antigen is currently unknown. TCRdb's copy holds only in-frame clones and misses some; the assay was immunoSEQ multiplex PCR. The sample lists around 200,000 clones, 80% to 90% occurring once. This specimen belongs to a study of T cell responses to AZD1222 COVID-19 vaccine. Study summary: Analyses pooled second doses at about 4 or about 12 weeks.

Study outcomes and limitations: Recipients of AZD1222 seropositive at baseline numbered only 5 or 6.

Sequencing was performed on peripheral blood, taken on day 0 of AZD1222 vaccination. The sequence was obtained from an adult in good health.

CDR3 DNA sequence: TGTGCCAGCAGTTCCCTATGGGGCAAGCCCGAGGGCTACACCTTC. This encodes CASSSLWGKPEGYTF. This chain links TRBV28 with TRBJ1-2; a possible D gene is TRBD1 (5 bases). The CDR3 sequence is 15 residues long. Trimming cost V 4 bases and J 8 bases, with 20 bases left between them. Looked up from germline, CDR1 is MDHEN and CDR2 is SYDVKM.